The 21 T cell receptor beta chains below were found in one sample sequenced in a study of circulating tumor DNA in untreated peripheral T-cell lymphoma. TCRdb keeps only in-frame clones here, not all; method: immunoSEQ multiplex PCR. The sample has about 1,800 clones, around 87% seen once. The specimen was tumor tissue. All receptors derive from a human donor with peripheral T-cell lymphoma.

The genes are TRBV6-8 and TRBJ1-2; tentative D call: TRBD1 (5 bases). The germline V gene encodes CDR1 MNHGY and CDR2 SAAAGT. CDR3 length: 13 amino acids. V was cut by 10 bases and J by 4 bases, with 16 bases left in between. CDR3 sequence (DNA): TGTGCCACGCCGGGACGGATGGGCTATGGCTACACCTTC. Its protein is CATPGRMGYGYTF.

The chain combines TRBV19 with TRBJ1-6; D uncertain. Germline CDR1 is LNHDA and CDR2 is SQIVND (reference sequence). CDR3 length equals 13 residues. V shed 2 bases and J shed 6 bases, with 5 bases lying between them. CDR3 sequence reads: CASSINSNSPLHF. For the CDR3, the DNA is TGTGCCAGTAGTATAAACAGTAATTCACCCCTCCACTTT.

The chain has TRBV29-1 and TRBJ2-5; D is undetermined. Deletions cut 5 bases from V and 2 bases from J, with 12 bases between. This CDR3 region has 13 residues. From germline, CDR1 is SQVTM and CDR2 ANQGSEA. In nucleotides, the CDR3 is TGCAGCGTTTTGGCGCCACCACAAGAGACCCAGTACTTC. Translating it yields CSVLAPPQETQYF.

The chain links TRBV29-1 to TRBJ2-7, with D perhaps matching TRBD2 (7 bases). CDR1 SQVTM and CDR2 ANQGSEA come from the germline V gene. This CDR3 is 13 amino acids long. V dropped 6 bases and J dropped 2 bases, with 14 bases sitting between them. The CDR3 DNA sequence: TGCAGCGTGGGGGGCGGGGGCCCCTACGAGCAGTACTTC. Amino acids: CSVGGGGPYEQYF.

J is TRBJ1-1 and V is TRBV19; D is unclear. Germline CDR1 is LNHDA and CDR2 is SQIVND (reference sequence). The CDR3 consists of 15 residues. V lost 3 bases, J lost 6 bases, and 17 bases lay in between. The CDR3 DNA follows: TGTGCCAGTAGTATCACCGGCACGGGGTCCGCTGAAGCTTTCTTT. Translation: CASSITGTGSAEAFF.

V gene TRBV6-8 combines with J gene TRBJ2-7, with D perhaps matching TRBD2 (5 bases). Trimming took 0 bases from V and 4 from J, leaving 22 bases between them. CDR1 MNHGY and CDR2 SAAAGT come from the germline V gene. The CDR3 totals 18 residues. Here the CDR3 DNA reads TGTGCCAGCAGTTACTCAGGTATCGGGGAAAAAGAAGCATACGAGCAGTACTTC. This gives the protein CASSYSGIGEKEAYEQYF.

This chain links TRBV11-3 with TRBJ2-1, with 8 bases aligning to TRBD1. This CDR3 region has 16 residues. V was clipped by 0 bases and J by 4 bases; unmatched bases: 5. Germline values: CDR1 SGHNT, CDR2 YENEEA. The CDR3 loop is CASSLESTGGYNEQFF. CDR3 nucleotides: TGTGCCAGCAGCTTAGAGTCTACAGGGGGATACAATGAGCAGTTCTTC.

The genes are TRBV19 and TRBJ1-1, with no clear D. The V end was cut by 3 bases, the J end by 4 bases, with 9 bases between. The CDR3 covers 13 residues. The V gene's germline CDR1 is LNHDA and CDR2 SQIVND (reference sequence). The CDR3 nucleotides read TGTGCCAGTAGTATCAAGATTAGCACTGAAGCTTTCTTT. Translation: CASSIKISTEAFF.

This rearrangement joins TRBV7-5 to TRBJ2-3; the listed D gene, TRBD1, was not tested against the DNA. TRBV7-5 is a known pseudogene. The length of the CDR3 is 19 residues. This CDR3 is CASSLLWDSYALGTDTQYF. The CDR3 nucleotides are TGTGCCAGCAGCTTATTATGGGACAGCTATGCCCTCGGCACAGATACGCAGTATTTT.

This rearrangement joins TRBV30 to TRBJ1-2; D possibly corresponds to TRBD1 (6 bases). Germline assignment: CDR1 GTSNPN and CDR2 SVGIG (reference sequence). The CDR3 runs 12 residues. The V end lost 3 bases, the J end lost 7 bases, and 12 bases lay between the germline ends. The CDR3 sequence: CAWSWGQVGYTF. The CDR3 nucleotides read TGTGCCTGGAGCTGGGGACAAGTTGGCTACACCTTC.

J is TRBJ1-1 and V is TRBV29-1; D may be TRBD1 (6 bases). Germline values: CDR1 SQVTM, CDR2 ANQGSEA. The ends were cut back, 0 bases at V and 4 bases at J, with 12 bases in the middle. This CDR3 comprises 14 residues. The CDR3 here is CSVEDRPGVTEAFF. The CDR3 region has the DNA TGCAGCGTTGAAGATCGACCAGGGGTCACTGAAGCTTTCTTT. The full variable domain, rest sourced from reference TRBV29-1 and TRBJ1-1, is SAVISQKPSRDICQRGTSLTIQCQVDSQVTMMFWYRQQPGQSLTLIATANQGSEATYESGFVIDKFPISRPNLTFSTLTVSNMSPEDSSIYLCSVEDRPGVTEAFFGQGTRLTVV.

The V gene is TRBV23-1, the J gene TRBJ1-1; 9 positions agree with TRBD1. TRBV23-1 is labeled an ORF, and its function is uncertain. The trim removed 0 bases at V and 5 bases at J, leaving 7 bases unmatched. CDR3 size: 16 residues. The CDR3 spells CASSQSVRTGDTEAFF. The DNA of the CDR3 is TGCGCCAGCAGTCAATCGGTACGGACAGGGGATACTGAAGCTTTCTTT.

J is TRBJ2-7 and V is TRBV19; 7 bases align to TRBD2. This CDR3 contains 15 residues. CDR1 is LNHDA, CDR2 SQIVND, per germline (reference sequence). V lost 3 bases to trimming and J lost 2 bases; unmatched junction nucleotides: 7. CDR3 in amino acids: CASSIRGDLAYEQYF. The DNA of the CDR3 is TGTGCCAGTAGTATTCGGGGGGACTTGGCCTACGAGCAGTACTTC.

The chain is built from TRBV9 and TRBJ2-5; a weak D match, TRBD2 (6 bases). The CDR3 spans 14 residues. V was cut by 4 bases and J by 5 bases, with 15 bases left in between. The germline V gene encodes CDR1 SGDLS and CDR2 YYNGEE. The CDR3 DNA reads TGTGCCAGCAGCCCAGGACTACTCGAGGAGACCCAGTACTTC. Protein: CASSPGLLEETQYF. The entire variable domain, with the rest obtained from reference TRBV9 and TRBJ2-5, is as follows: DSGVTQTPKHLITATGQRVTLRCSPRSGDLSVYWYQQSLDQGLQFLIQYYNGEERAKGNILERFSAQQFPDLHSELNLSSLELGDSALYFCASSPGLLEETQYFGPGTRLLVL.

The rearrangement uses TRBV30 and TRBJ1-5; 10 bases match TRBD1. V shed 2 bases, J shed 7 bases, and the junction held 5 bases outside the gene matches. The CDR3 totals 14 residues. The germline gives CDR1 GTSNPN, CDR2 SVGIG (reference sequence). The CDR3 protein is CAWSSDRGSQPQHF. The DNA of the CDR3 is TGTGCCTGGAGTTCGGACAGGGGGTCGCAGCCCCAGCATTTT.

This clone turned up a few times. CDR3: CASSRIGSTDTQYF. CDR3 nucleotides: TGTGCCAGCAGCCGTATTGGGAGCACAGATACGCAGTATTTT. The chain recombines TRBV16 with TRBJ2-3; no clear D gene. Germline values: CDR1 KGHSY, CDR2 FQNENV. The germline V and J ends were trimmed by 4 bases and 0 bases, with 8 bases remaining between them. This CDR3 is 14 amino acids long.

The chain joins TRBV11-3 to TRBJ2-1, with TRBD1 matching 10 bases. V was clipped by 5 bases and J by 4 bases; unmatched bases: 5. Germline V gene data show CDR1 as SGHNT and CDR2 as YENEEA. The CDR3 spans 15 residues. The CDR3 DNA sequence: TGTGCCAGCAGCACCGGGACAGGGGCTTACAATGAGCAGTTCTTC. This encodes CASSTGTGAYNEQFF.

This chain joins TRBV15 and TRBJ1-3; weak D call: TRBD1 (6 bases). This CDR3 spans 15 amino acids. Per the germline V gene, CDR1 is LNHNV and CDR2 is YYDKDF (reference sequence). Trimming cost V 0 bases and J 1 base, with 7 bases left between them. CDR3 sequence: CATSRDRGSGNTIYF. CDR3 nucleotide sequence: TGTGCCACCAGCAGAGATAGGGGGTCTGGAAACACCATATATTTT.

The genes are TRBV6-8 and TRBJ1-1; weak D call: TRBD1 (6 bases). The CDR3 runs to 13 residues. The V and J ends lost 6 bases and 4 bases respectively, with 12 bases between them. CDR1 is MNHGY and CDR2 is SAAAGT in the germline V gene. This CDR3 is CASRQGAGTEAFF. The CDR3, as DNA: TGTGCCAGCAGACAGGGTGCGGGCACTGAAGCTTTCTTT.

The V and J genes are TRBV12-5 and TRBJ2-5; 9 nucleotides line up with TRBD1. The germline gives CDR1 LGHNT, CDR2 FRNRAP. There are 14 residues in the CDR3. The CDR3 nucleotides are TGTGCCAGCACGGGACAGGGTTTGTGGGAGACCCAGTACTTC. The encoded protein is CASTGQGLWETQYF.

V usage is TRBV6-8 and J usage is TRBJ2-6, with D possibly being TRBD1 (5 bases). The CDR3 loop spans 16 amino acids. CDR1 and CDR2 from the germline V gene are MNHGY and SAAAGT. Trimming removed 4 bases at V and 0 bases at J, with 10 bases between. The CDR3 spells CASSLGLGSGANVLTF. The CDR3 region has the DNA TGTGCCAGCAGTTTGGGGCTTGGCTCTGGGGCCAACGTCCTGACTTTC.